This TCR beta chain originates from a study of control samples from healthy donors and cancer patients. V lost 7 bases and J lost 4, with 9 bases in between. Looked up from germline, CDR1 is KGHDR and CDR2 is SFDVKD. The CDR3 has 13 amino acids. Method: immunoSEQ multiplex PCR; TCRdb's copy keeps in-frame clones and lacks some. The table lists about 39,000 clones, approximately 87% of them singletons. The origin of this receptor is a man aged 55 to 70 in good health. The sample comprised blood. The chain has TRBV24-1 and TRBJ2-2, with a possible D match to TRBD1 (6 bases). The CDR3 reads CATRQGITGELFF. The CDR3 DNA reads TGTGCCACCAGACAGGGAATCACCGGGGAGCTGTTTTTT.